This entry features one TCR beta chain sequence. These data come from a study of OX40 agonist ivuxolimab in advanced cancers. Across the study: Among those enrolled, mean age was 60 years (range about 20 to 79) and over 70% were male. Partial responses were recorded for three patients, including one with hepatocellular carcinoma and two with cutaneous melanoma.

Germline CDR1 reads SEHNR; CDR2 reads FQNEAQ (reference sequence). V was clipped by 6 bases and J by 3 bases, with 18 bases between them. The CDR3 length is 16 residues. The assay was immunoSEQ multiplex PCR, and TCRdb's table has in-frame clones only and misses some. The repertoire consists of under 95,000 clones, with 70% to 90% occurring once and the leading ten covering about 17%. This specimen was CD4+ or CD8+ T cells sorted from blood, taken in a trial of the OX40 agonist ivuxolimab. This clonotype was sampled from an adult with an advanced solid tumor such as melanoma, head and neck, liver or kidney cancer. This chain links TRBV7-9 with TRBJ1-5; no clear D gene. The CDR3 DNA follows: TGTGCCAGCAGGAGAAAAGGAGACCGCTACAATCAGCCCCAGCATTTT. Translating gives CASRRKGDRYNQPQHF. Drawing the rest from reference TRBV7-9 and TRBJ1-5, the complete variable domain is DTGVSQNPRHKITKRGQNVTFRCDPISEHNRLYWYRQTLGQGPEFLTYFQNEAQLEKSRLLSDRFSAERPKGSFSTLEIQRTEQGDSAMYLCASRRKGDRYNQPQHFGDGTRLSIL.